Below, 24 T cell receptor beta chains from the same sample are listed, as sequenced in a study of cytomegalovirus exposure and HLA in healthy donors (dated by TCRdb to about 2017). Libraries were prepared through the immunoSEQ multiplex PCR assay. A mixture of 60 forward primers for TCR Vbeta segments and 13 reverse primers for TCR Jbeta segments was used in the multiplex PCR. TCRdb holds this immuneACCESS table with in-frame rearrangements only. Some clones are missing; in checked studies, unresolved V genes explain under half, and the rest has no known cause. This sample lists some 100,000 clones; 65% to 90% were detected once. More than 2% of the sample lies in the top ten. The sequencing input was PBMCs. The source of these receptors is a woman aged 25-40 years in good health and CMV-seronegative.

This clone was seen just once. The chain carries TRBV11-2 and TRBJ2-2; D is undetermined. This CDR3 spans 14 amino acids. CDR1 is SGHAT and CDR2 is FQNNGV in the germline V gene. V gave up 4 bases and J gave up 4 bases, with 10 bases separating them. CDR3 loop: CASSYRHRTGELFF. The CDR3, as DNA: TGTGCCAGCAGCTACCGACATCGCACCGGGGAGCTGTTTTTT.

The chain has TRBV29-1 and TRBJ1-2; tentatively, D is TRBD1 (6 bases). The CDR3 sequence is 12 residues long. CDR1 is SQVTM, CDR2 ANQGSEA, per germline. Trimming shortened V by 4 bases and J by 3 bases, and 9 bases separated the two germline ends. In nucleotides, the CDR3 is TGCAGCGTTGCGGACAGCCACTATGGCTACACCTTC. Translating gives CSVADSHYGYTF.

The chain employs TRBV7-9 and TRBJ2-3; 10 positions agree with TRBD2. Germline assignment: CDR1 SEHNR and CDR2 FQNEAQ (reference sequence). J lost 1 base, V lost 2 bases, and 3 bases had no gene match. The CDR3 contains 16 residues. Here the CDR3 DNA reads TGTGCCAGCAGCTTATCCGGGACTAGCGGCACAGATACGCAGTATTTT. This codes for CASSLSGTSGTDTQYF.

This chain uses TRBV28 with TRBJ1-3; a possible D gene is TRBD1 (6 bases). Trimming removed 5 bases from V and 15 bases from J, with 32 bases in between. CDR1 MDHEN and CDR2 SYDVKM come from the germline V gene. There are 17 residues in the CDR3. CDR3 residues: CASSPPRVGQHSKGQYF. The CDR3 region has the DNA TGTGCCAGCAGTCCCCCGAGGGTCGGACAGCACTCGAAAGGACAATATTTT.

This clone was seen more than once but under ten times. The rearrangement joins TRBV18 to TRBJ2-1; 8 nucleotides align to TRBD2. V lost 4 bases and J lost 3; bases outside the gene matches: 8. The CDR3 is 16 residues long. Germline-derived CDR1 and CDR2 are KGHSH and LQKENI. DNA of the CDR3: TGTGCCAGCTCACTCACCGGGGGGGGCAACTACAATGAGCAGTTCTTC. Protein product: CASSLTGGGNYNEQFF.

This chain links TRBV7-9 with TRBJ2-7; 7 nucleotides line up with TRBD1. This CDR3 has 14 amino acids. CDR1 SEHNR and CDR2 FQNEAQ come from the germline V gene (reference sequence). With 2 bases clipped from V and 3 bases from J, the junction kept 4 bases outside the gene matches. CDR3 bases: TGTGCCAGCAGCTTACAACGGGACAGCTACGAGCAGTACTTC. Translating gives CASSLQRDSYEQYF.

On this clone itself: Other DNA sequences in the same sample also yield this CDR3. The J gene is TRBJ2-4, the V gene TRBV13, with D tentatively TRBD2 (6 bases). The CDR3 has 19 residues. V lost 2 bases, J lost 0 bases, and 20 bases lay in between. Germline V gives CDR1 PRHDT, CDR2 FYEKMQ (reference sequence). CDR3 in amino acids: CASSLLNSGSGIAKNIQYF. The CDR3 DNA sequence: TGTGCCAGCAGCTTATTGAATAGCGGCAGCGGCATAGCCAAAAACATTCAGTACTTC.

This chain connects TRBV15 to TRBJ2-1; possible D gene TRBD2, 7 bases. Trimming stripped 1 base from V and 3 bases from J, with 16 bases between. In germline, CDR1 is LNHNV, CDR2 YYDKDF (reference sequence). The CDR3 extends over 17 amino acids. CDR3: CATSRARGGEFYNEQFF. CDR3 coding DNA: TGTGCCACCAGCAGAGCGAGGGGGGGGGAGTTCTACAATGAGCAGTTCTTC.

The chain carries TRBV11-3 and TRBJ2-4, with 9 positions matching TRBD2. With 1 base clipped from V and 8 bases from J, the junction kept 6 bases outside the gene matches. The germline V gene encodes CDR1 SGHNT and CDR2 YENEEA. The CDR3 totals 15 residues. In DNA form, the CDR3 reads TGTGCCAGCAGCTTAGGTGCGGCGGGAGGGTACATTCAGTACTTC. The encoded protein is CASSLGAAGGYIQYF.

This clone has only one observation. This chain links TRBV5-1 with TRBJ2-1, with 11 nucleotides matching TRBD2. V dropped 7 bases and J dropped 9; count of bases not matched to a gene: 9. The CDR3 extends over 14 amino acids. Germline values: CDR1 SGHRS, CDR2 YFSETQ. As DNA, the CDR3 is TGCGCCAGCTCACTAGCGGGAGTCGAGGGTGAGCAGTTCTTC. Its translation is CASSLAGVEGEQFF.

The chain employs TRBV28 and TRBJ2-1, with 8 bases fitting TRBD2. The CDR3 runs 16 residues. V gave up 7 bases and J gave up 0 bases; unmatched junction bases: 8. Germline V CDR1 and CDR2: MDHEN, SYDVKM. CDR3: CASNFGGGGSYNEQFF. The DNA for the CDR3 is TGTGCCAGCAACTTCGGGGGGGGAGGCTCCTACAATGAGCAGTTCTTC.

The chain combines TRBV5-1 with TRBJ2-7; possible D gene TRBD1, 6 bases. V was shortened by 4 bases and J by 4 bases, with 9 bases between the two germline ends. CDR3 length: 12 amino acids. CDR1 and CDR2 (germline): SGHRS, YFSETQ. The CDR3 coding sequence is TGCGCCAGCAGCCAGGACAGTTACGAGCAGTACTTC. Its protein product is CASSQDSYEQYF.

This chain uses TRBV4-1 with TRBJ2-3; tentatively, D is TRBD1 (5 bases). Trimming took 1 base from V and 7 from J, leaving 15 bases between them. The CDR3 has 15 residues. CDR1 and CDR2 from the germline V gene are MGHRA and YSYEKL. The CDR3 sequence is CASSQAFLQGHTQYF. CDR3 nucleotide sequence: TGCGCCAGCAGCCAAGCCTTCCTCCAGGGCCATACGCAGTATTTT.

The chain is built from TRBV2 and TRBJ1-2, with TRBD1 matching over 8 bases. The V gene end was trimmed by 6 bases and the J gene end by 7 bases; junction bases not matched to a gene: 10. The CDR3 covers 14 residues. Germline V gene lookup returns CDR1 SNHLY and CDR2 FYNNEI. The CDR3 is CASRGGTGLFGYTF. CDR3 sequence (DNA): TGTGCCAGCAGGGGGGGGACAGGCCTTTTTGGCTACACCTTC.

This chain connects TRBV10-3 to TRBJ2-1; D call uncertain. This CDR3 spans 12 amino acids. Per germline, CDR1 ENHRY and CDR2 SYGVKD. V lost 2 bases and J lost 6, with 5 bases in between. For the CDR3, the DNA is TGTGCCATCAGTGAGGCTAGCAATGAGCAGTTCTTC. This sequence encodes CAISEASNEQFF.

This chain's CDR3 is CASSPSTSEYNEQFF. For the CDR3, the DNA is TGTGCCAGCAGCCCCTCGACTAGCGAATACAATGAGCAGTTCTTC. This sequence joins TRBV11-2 and TRBJ2-1; 8 bases align to TRBD2. Per the germline V gene, CDR1 is SGHAT and CDR2 is FQNNGV. The CDR3 loop spans 15 amino acids. V was clipped by 5 bases and J by 4 bases; unmatched bases: 7.

The chain combines TRBV4-1 with TRBJ2-2, with 9 bases matching TRBD2. V dropped 2 bases and J dropped 6; count of bases not matched to a gene: 10. CDR3 length: 17 amino acids. Germline CDR1 reads MGHRA; CDR2 reads YSYEKL. The CDR3 region is CASSQSLLAGEAGELFF. DNA for the CDR3: TGCGCCAGCAGCCAAAGCTTATTAGCGGGAGAGGCCGGGGAGCTGTTTTTT.

The chain carries TRBV2 and TRBJ2-1; 10 nucleotides agree with TRBD2. With 6 bases clipped from V and 4 bases from J, the junction kept 6 bases outside the gene matches. The CDR3 has 15 residues. Germline loops: CDR1 SNHLY, CDR2 FYNNEI. The CDR3 reads CASRGGLADYNEQFF. For the CDR3, the DNA is TGTGCCAGCAGGGGCGGACTAGCGGATTACAATGAGCAGTTCTTC.

The chain has TRBV6-5 and TRBJ1-5; 12 nucleotides match TRBD1. The CDR3 contains 15 residues. Germline loops: CDR1 MNHEY, CDR2 SVGAGI. V shed 8 bases, J shed 4 bases, and the junction held 6 bases outside the gene matches. The CDR3 spells CASGGQGARNQPQHF. CDR3 nucleotide sequence: TGTGCCAGCGGGGGACAGGGGGCGAGGAATCAGCCCCAGCATTTT.

This clone was seen a handful of times. The chain couples TRBV10-3 to TRBJ2-3, with 9 bases aligning to TRBD2. CDR1 is ENHRY, CDR2 SYGVKD, per germline. The V and J ends lost 5 bases and 4 bases, in that order; junction bases with no gene match: 4. The CDR3 is made up of 14 amino acids. The CDR3 nucleotides read TGTGCCATCAGTCCTAGCGGGACCGCAGATACGCAGTATTTT. Amino acid sequence: CAISPSGTADTQYF.

The chain is built from TRBV28 and TRBJ1-2; D remains ambiguous. V was clipped by 7 bases and J by 8 bases, with 17 bases between them. The CDR3 spans 13 residues. The V gene's germline CDR1 is MDHEN and CDR2 SYDVKM. The CDR3 nucleotides read TGTGCCAGCATGCGGCGCTCTTATGACGGCTACACCTTC. Translated, it gives CASMRRSYDGYTF.

This clone was seen a single time. The CDR3 nucleotides are TGTGCCAGCAGACAACCGGACAGGCGAGAAAAACTGTTTTTT. It encodes CASRQPDRREKLFF. V usage is TRBV7-2 and J usage is TRBJ1-4; 7 bases are a match to TRBD1. Germline V gene lookup returns CDR1 SGHTA and CDR2 FQGNSA. V shed 6 bases and J 8 bases; nucleotides not matched to a gene: 9. This CDR3 contains 14 residues.

The chain is built from TRBV14 and TRBJ2-2; a possible D gene is TRBD2 (5 bases). The CDR3 has 14 residues. Trimming removed 3 bases from V and 4 bases from J, with 9 bases in between. Germline CDR1 and CDR2: SGHDN and FVKESK. The CDR3 sequence: CASSQGRSTGELFF. The CDR3 DNA follows: TGTGCCAGCAGCCAGGGGAGAAGCACCGGGGAGCTGTTTTTT.

The chain uses TRBV9 and TRBJ2-6; 8 bases are a match to TRBD2. The germline V gene has CDR1 SGDLS and CDR2 YYNGEE. V dropped 1 base and J dropped 1; count of bases not matched to a gene: 16. The CDR3 loop spans 21 amino acids. CDR3 DNA sequence: TGTGCCAGCAGCGTACCGTTCGCGGGGGGCGCTGGGTCATCTGGGGCCAACGTCCTGACTTTC. The encoded protein is CASSVPFAGGAGSSGANVLTF.